Listed below are T cell receptor beta chains from one sample, sequenced in a study of cytomegalovirus exposure and HLA in healthy donors. Data came from immunoSEQ multiplex PCR; TCRdb stores just in-frame clones and leaves some out. The sample comprises about 160,000 clones, about 96% of which are singletons, and roughly 1% rests with the top ten. Sequenced sample: PBMCs. These receptors originate from a woman younger than 30 in good health and CMV-seronegative. CDR3s include the opening cysteine and the closing phenylalanine or tryptophan.

J gene: TRBJ1-5; V gene: TRBV2; CDR3 protein: CASSRTENQPQHF
J gene: TRBJ2-1; V gene: TRBV19; CDR3 protein: CASSMSAGGYNEQFF
J gene: TRBJ2-7; V gene: TRBV6-1; CDR3 protein: CASSQEGVGSYEQYF
J gene: TRBJ2-3; V gene: TRBV9; CDR3 protein: CASSASLAGFTDTQYF
J gene: TRBJ2-7; V gene: TRBV27; CDR3 protein: CASSSLGPSYEQYF
J gene: TRBJ1-6; V gene: TRBV27; CDR3 protein: CASSLWPGPVLSYSPLHF
J gene: TRBJ1-6; V gene: TRBV14; CDR3 protein: CASSQGEWHSPLHF
J gene: TRBJ1-4; V gene: TRBV18; CDR3 protein: CASSPPQGKNEKLFF
J gene: TRBJ1-3; V gene: TRBV19; CDR3 protein: CASSIGGSGNTIYF
J gene: TRBJ1-5; V gene: TRBV27; CDR3 protein: CASSETGALQPQHF
J gene: TRBJ2-7; V gene: TRBV29-1; CDR3 protein: CSVRDSYEQYF
J gene: TRBJ1-2; V gene: TRBV7-3; CDR3 protein: CASSLSTLDRGDMGYTF
J gene: TRBJ2-5; V gene: TRBV4-2; CDR3 protein: CASSQRASGGLQETQYF
J gene: TRBJ1-4; V gene: TRBV4-2; CDR3 protein: CASSQERGPTNEKLFF
J gene: TRBJ2-3; V gene: TRBV6-5; CDR3 protein: CASSYVASGGGVEYF
J gene: TRBJ2-1; V gene: TRBV11-2; CDR3 protein: CASSLAPEYNEQFF
J gene: TRBJ1-2; V gene: TRBV21-1; CDR3 protein: CASSKRAGEGYTF
J gene: TRBJ1-1; V gene: TRBV4-2; CDR3 protein: CASSNEEGSEAFF
J gene: TRBJ2-2; V gene: TRBV23-1; CDR3 protein: CASSPLPGQGGAGELFF
J gene: TRBJ2-1; V gene: TRBV4-2; CDR3 protein: CASSQGSWQGTNEQFF
J gene: TRBJ1-2; V gene: TRBV19; CDR3 protein: CASSPRTGGYTF
J gene: TRBJ2-3; V gene: TRBV7-9; CDR3 protein: CASSLEAGNTDTQYF
J gene: TRBJ2-1; V gene: TRBV7-9; CDR3 protein: CASSLAALAEVYNEQFF
J gene: TRBJ1-1; V gene: TRBV7-9; CDR3 protein: CASSPGTDRGNTEAFF
J gene: TRBJ2-1; V gene: TRBV5-1; CDR3 protein: CASSLLVGEYNEQFF
J gene: TRBJ2-7; V gene: TRBV5-1; CDR3 protein: CASSSTGRDGEQYF
J gene: TRBJ2-7; V gene: TRBV11-1; CDR3 protein: CASSLVGSGTGGYEQYF
J gene: TRBJ1-6; V gene: TRBV7-8; CDR3 protein: CASSTAGISSYNSPLHF
J gene: TRBJ2-7; V gene: TRBV10-3; CDR3 protein: CAISESGHEQYF
J gene: TRBJ1-2; V gene: TRBV25-1; CDR3 protein: CASSGTGSYGYTF
J gene: TRBJ1-2; V gene: TRBV15; CDR3 protein: CATSWPDSRTNYGYTF
J gene: TRBJ2-5; V gene: TRBV18; CDR3 protein: CASSRGGDQETQYF